This is a list of T cell receptor beta chains from one sample in a study of T cell repertoires in ileal Crohn's disease. Repertoires were generated with immunoSEQ multiplex PCR, while TCRdb's copy carries only in-frame clones and drops some. In the table there are 15,000 to 20,000 clones, around 88% of which are singletons. The sample consisted of ileal tissue. These receptors came from an adult with Crohn's disease. CDR3s include the opening cysteine and the closing phenylalanine or tryptophan. The D gene is left open where the match is weak.

d_gene: .; len: 15; v_gene: TRBV6-5; j_gene: TRBJ2-6; CDR3aa: CASKLQGTGANVLTF
d_gene: TRBD1; len: 16; v_gene: TRBV27; j_gene: TRBJ1-3; CDR3aa: CASSVTGTGAGNTIYF
d_gene: .; len: 15; v_gene: TRBV19; j_gene: TRBJ2-3; CDR3aa: CASRPLAGFTDTQYF
d_gene: TRBD1; len: 16; v_gene: TRBV7-2; j_gene: TRBJ1-5; CDR3aa: CASSLSATGNNQPQHF
d_gene: TRBD2; len: 17; v_gene: TRBV7-9; j_gene: TRBJ2-4; CDR3aa: CASSSQRTSGRSDIQYF
d_gene: .; len: 16; v_gene: TRBV28; j_gene: TRBJ2-3; CDR3aa: CASSSLWGSSTDTQYF
d_gene: TRBD1; len: 14; v_gene: TRBV18; j_gene: TRBJ2-7; CDR3aa: CASSWAGGRDEQYF
d_gene: .; len: 15; v_gene: TRBV4-1; j_gene: TRBJ1-2; CDR3aa: CASSQDRTRGYGYTF
d_gene: TRBD2; len: 15; v_gene: TRBV6-5; j_gene: TRBJ2-3; CDR3aa: CASSPPGGRPDTQYF
d_gene: TRBD1; len: 16; v_gene: TRBV7-6; j_gene: TRBJ2-1; CDR3aa: CASSLFGTGGRNEQFF
d_gene: TRBD2; len: 17; v_gene: TRBV9; j_gene: TRBJ2-2; CDR3aa: CASSVGLSGGNTGELFF
d_gene: .; len: 14; v_gene: TRBV10-2; j_gene: TRBJ2-7; CDR3aa: CASTPGKRSYEQYF
d_gene: TRBD1; len: 15; v_gene: TRBV6-1; j_gene: TRBJ1-6; CDR3aa: CASSTGTGGNSPLHF
d_gene: .; len: 14; v_gene: TRBV19; j_gene: TRBJ1-4; CDR3aa: CASSTQGRNEKLFF
d_gene: .; len: 16; v_gene: TRBV19; j_gene: TRBJ1-5; CDR3aa: CASSIGGGQGSQPQHF
d_gene: TRBD2; len: 12; v_gene: TRBV2; j_gene: TRBJ2-1; CDR3aa: CASSEIGRGQFF
d_gene: TRBD1; len: 16; v_gene: TRBV11-2; j_gene: TRBJ1-3; CDR3aa: CASSLDRDSYGNTIYF
d_gene: TRBD1; len: 14; v_gene: TRBV27; j_gene: TRBJ2-1; CDR3aa: CASTSLTGNNEQFF
d_gene: .; len: 18; v_gene: TRBV7-9; j_gene: TRBJ2-2; CDR3aa: CASSPNLGQSGKTRELFF
d_gene: .; len: 18; v_gene: TRBV6-4; j_gene: TRBJ1-3; CDR3aa: CASSAQGVHVFTGNTIYF
d_gene: .; len: 14; v_gene: TRBV9; j_gene: TRBJ1-1; CDR3aa: CASSVGNANTEAFF
d_gene: .; len: 11; v_gene: TRBV30; j_gene: TRBJ2-7; CDR3aa: CAWSEEVEQYF
d_gene: TRBD1; len: 16; v_gene: TRBV5-1; j_gene: TRBJ2-3; CDR3aa: CASSFAGTVYADTQYF
d_gene: TRBD2; len: 18; v_gene: TRBV4-2; j_gene: TRBJ2-7; CDR3aa: CASSPLPTSGSSPYEQYF
d_gene: TRBD1; len: 13; v_gene: TRBV6-1; j_gene: TRBJ1-2; CDR3aa: CASSGRTGGGYTF
d_gene: TRBD1; len: 16; v_gene: TRBV5-6; j_gene: TRBJ1-6; CDR3aa: CASSPNRQGYNSPLHF
d_gene: .; len: 14; v_gene: TRBV6-5; j_gene: TRBJ1-1; CDR3aa: CASSYHSVNTEAFF
d_gene: .; len: 13; v_gene: TRBV2; j_gene: TRBJ2-2; CDR3aa: CASRGAGNGELFF
d_gene: TRBD1; len: 14; v_gene: TRBV6-1; j_gene: TRBJ2-5; CDR3aa: CASSAGQGVETQYF
d_gene: TRBD1; len: 15; v_gene: TRBV5-1; j_gene: TRBJ1-1; CDR3aa: CASSSHGQGYTEAFF
d_gene: TRBD2; len: 16; v_gene: TRBV9; j_gene: TRBJ2-2; CDR3aa: CASSPFGGRATGELFF
d_gene: .; len: 14; v_gene: TRBV19; j_gene: TRBJ1-4; CDR3aa: CASSYTGSNEKLFF
d_gene: TRBD1; len: 17; v_gene: TRBV4-2; j_gene: TRBJ1-4; CDR3aa: CASSQAAGGLGNEKLFF
d_gene: TRBD2; len: 15; v_gene: TRBV7-2; j_gene: TRBJ2-3; CDR3aa: CASSHGTSGVDTQYF
d_gene: .; len: 14; v_gene: TRBV6-6; j_gene: TRBJ2-1; CDR3aa: CASSPSRGVNEQFF
d_gene: .; len: 13; v_gene: TRBV6-5; j_gene: TRBJ1-5; CDR3aa: CASCRGSNQPQHF
d_gene: TRBD2; len: 16; v_gene: TRBV30; j_gene: TRBJ2-4; CDR3aa: CAWSVQAGGVKNIQYF
d_gene: TRBD2; len: 12; v_gene: TRBV18; j_gene: TRBJ2-1; CDR3aa: CASSRTSGEQFF
d_gene: .; len: 13; v_gene: TRBV10-1; j_gene: .; CDR3aa: CASKPGGSYEQYF
d_gene: .; len: 11; v_gene: TRBV9; j_gene: TRBJ2-5; CDR3aa: CASSSGSIQYF
d_gene: .; len: 16; v_gene: TRBV11-2; j_gene: TRBJ1-1; CDR3aa: CASSLTRQAMNTEAFF
d_gene: .; len: 18; v_gene: TRBV7-2; j_gene: TRBJ2-2; CDR3aa: CASSLRTRTGSNTGELFF
d_gene: TRBD2; len: 20; v_gene: TRBV7-3; j_gene: TRBJ2-2; CDR3aa: CASSTAPGLAGESVPGELFF
d_gene: TRBD1; len: 18; v_gene: TRBV19; j_gene: TRBJ1-2; CDR3aa: CASSASHKAGGWVYGYTF
d_gene: TRBD1; len: 15; v_gene: TRBV6-6; j_gene: TRBJ1-4; CDR3aa: CASSADRATNEKLFF
d_gene: TRBD1; len: 19; v_gene: TRBV5-4; j_gene: TRBJ2-1; CDR3aa: CASSVAGQGVAGSYNEQFF
d_gene: .; len: 14; v_gene: TRBV19; j_gene: TRBJ2-2; CDR3aa: CASIKRANTGELFF
d_gene: .; len: 15; v_gene: TRBV4-1; j_gene: TRBJ2-7; CDR3aa: CASSLLPYLAYEQYF
d_gene: TRBD1; len: 15; v_gene: TRBV27; j_gene: TRBJ1-3; CDR3aa: CASAQQGAVGNTIYF
d_gene: .; len: 14; v_gene: TRBV27; j_gene: TRBJ1-1; CDR3aa: CASSSGFGSTEAFF
d_gene: TRBD1; len: 16; v_gene: TRBV6-6; j_gene: TRBJ1-4; CDR3aa: CASSSGQGATNEKLFF
d_gene: TRBD1; len: 15; v_gene: TRBV19; j_gene: TRBJ2-3; CDR3aa: CASSPRETGGDTQYF
d_gene: TRBD2; len: 15; v_gene: TRBV6-1; j_gene: TRBJ2-5; CDR3aa: CASNPSGSTQETQYF
d_gene: .; len: 13; v_gene: TRBV6-1; j_gene: TRBJ2-3; CDR3aa: CASSEGNRDTQYF
d_gene: .; len: 14; v_gene: TRBV5-1; j_gene: TRBJ2-2; CDR3aa: CASSLGGNTGELFF
d_gene: .; len: 16; v_gene: TRBV19; j_gene: TRBJ2-2; CDR3aa: CASSIGFGENTGELFF
d_gene: .; len: 11; v_gene: TRBV29-1; j_gene: TRBJ1-1; CDR3aa: CSVHRNTEAFF
d_gene: .; len: 15; v_gene: TRBV14; j_gene: TRBJ1-2; CDR3aa: CASSQAHQGAYGYTF
d_gene: .; len: 16; v_gene: TRBV28; j_gene: TRBJ2-1; CDR3aa: CASSSNQGSKGDEQFF
d_gene: .; len: 13; v_gene: TRBV7-2; j_gene: TRBJ1-1; CDR3aa: CASSLARGNGAFF